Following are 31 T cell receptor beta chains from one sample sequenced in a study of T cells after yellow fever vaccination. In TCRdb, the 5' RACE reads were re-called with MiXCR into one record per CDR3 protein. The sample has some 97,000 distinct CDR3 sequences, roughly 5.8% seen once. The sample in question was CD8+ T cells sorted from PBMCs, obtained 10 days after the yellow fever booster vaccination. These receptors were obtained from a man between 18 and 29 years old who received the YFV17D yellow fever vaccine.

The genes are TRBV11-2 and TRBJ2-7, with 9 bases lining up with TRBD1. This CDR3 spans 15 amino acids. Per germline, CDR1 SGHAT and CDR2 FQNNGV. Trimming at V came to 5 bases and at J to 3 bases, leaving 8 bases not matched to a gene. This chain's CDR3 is CASSITPGQGYEQYV. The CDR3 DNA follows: TGTGCCAGCAGCATCACTCCGGGACAGGGCTACGAGCAGTACGTC.

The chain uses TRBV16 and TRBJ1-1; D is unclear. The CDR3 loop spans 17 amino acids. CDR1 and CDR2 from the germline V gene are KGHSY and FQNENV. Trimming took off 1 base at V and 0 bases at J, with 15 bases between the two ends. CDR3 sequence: CASSQFVQYPLNTEAFF. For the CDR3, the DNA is TGTGCCAGCAGCCAATTCGTCCAATATCCATTGAACACTGAAGCTTTCTTT.

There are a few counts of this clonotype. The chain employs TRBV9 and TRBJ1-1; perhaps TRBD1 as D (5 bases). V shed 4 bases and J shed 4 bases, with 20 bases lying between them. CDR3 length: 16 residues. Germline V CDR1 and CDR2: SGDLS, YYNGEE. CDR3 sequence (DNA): TGTGCCAGCAGCTGGGGGGAGACGGGTTTCGGCACTGAAGCTTTCTTT. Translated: CASSWGETGFGTEAFF.

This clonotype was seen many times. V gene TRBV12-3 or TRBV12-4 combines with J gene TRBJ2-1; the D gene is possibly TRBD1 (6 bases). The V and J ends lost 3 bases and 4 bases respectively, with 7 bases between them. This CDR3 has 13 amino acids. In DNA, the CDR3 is TGTGCCAGCAGTTTTACAGGGTACAATGAGCAGTTCTTC. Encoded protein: CASSFTGYNEQFF.

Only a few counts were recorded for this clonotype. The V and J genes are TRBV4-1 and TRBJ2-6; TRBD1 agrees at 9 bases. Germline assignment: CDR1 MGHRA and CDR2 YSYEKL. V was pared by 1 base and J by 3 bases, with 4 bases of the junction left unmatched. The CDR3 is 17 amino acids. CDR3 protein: CASSQVTGGGGANVLTF. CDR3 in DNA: TGCGCCAGCAGCCAAGTCACAGGGGGCGGTGGGGCCAACGTCCTGACTTTC.

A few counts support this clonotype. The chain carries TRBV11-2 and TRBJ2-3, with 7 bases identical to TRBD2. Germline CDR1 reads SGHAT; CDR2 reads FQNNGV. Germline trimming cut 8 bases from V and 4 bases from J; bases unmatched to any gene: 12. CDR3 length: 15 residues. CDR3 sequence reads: CASRSLGGEADTQYF. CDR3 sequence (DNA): TGTGCCAGCCGCAGCCTTGGGGGGGAGGCAGATACGCAGTATTTT.

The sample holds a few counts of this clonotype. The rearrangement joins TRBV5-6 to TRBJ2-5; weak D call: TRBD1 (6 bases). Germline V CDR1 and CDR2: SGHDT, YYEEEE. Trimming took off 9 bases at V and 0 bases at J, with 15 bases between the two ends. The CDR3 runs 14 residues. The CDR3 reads CATAPRGYQETQYF. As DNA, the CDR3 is TGTGCCACCGCACCCAGGGGATACCAAGAGACCCAGTACTTC.

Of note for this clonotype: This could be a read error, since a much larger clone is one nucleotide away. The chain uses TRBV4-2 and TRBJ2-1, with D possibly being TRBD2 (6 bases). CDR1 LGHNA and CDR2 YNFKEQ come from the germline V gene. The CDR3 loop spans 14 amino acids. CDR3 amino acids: CASSPSVSYNQQFF. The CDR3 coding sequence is TGTGCCAGCAGCCCTAGCGTTTCCTACAATCAGCAGTTCTTC.

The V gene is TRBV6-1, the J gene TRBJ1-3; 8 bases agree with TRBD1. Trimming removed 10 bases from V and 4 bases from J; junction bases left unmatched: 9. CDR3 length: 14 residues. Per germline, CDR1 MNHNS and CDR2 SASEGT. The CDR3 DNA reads TGTGCCATCGAACTCAGGGGGCTCGGAAACACCATATATTTT. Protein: CAIELRGLGNTIYF.

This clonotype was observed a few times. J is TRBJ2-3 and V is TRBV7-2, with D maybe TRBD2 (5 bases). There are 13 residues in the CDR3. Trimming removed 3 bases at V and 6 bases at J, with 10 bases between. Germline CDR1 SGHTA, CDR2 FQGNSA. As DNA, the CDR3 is TGTGCCAGCAGCTTCGAGGGTGCGGATACGCAGTATTTT. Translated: CASSFEGADTQYF.

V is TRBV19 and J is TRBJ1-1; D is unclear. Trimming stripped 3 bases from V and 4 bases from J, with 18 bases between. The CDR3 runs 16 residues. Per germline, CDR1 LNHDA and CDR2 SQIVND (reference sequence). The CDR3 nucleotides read TGTGCCAGTAGTATTGGGTTGAGCGCCCCGGCCACTGAAGCTTTCTTT. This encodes CASSIGLSAPATEAFF.

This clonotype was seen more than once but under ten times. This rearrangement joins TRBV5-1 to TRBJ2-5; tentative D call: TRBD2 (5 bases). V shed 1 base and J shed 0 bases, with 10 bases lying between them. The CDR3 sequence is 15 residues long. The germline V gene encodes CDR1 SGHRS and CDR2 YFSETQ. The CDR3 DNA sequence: TGCGCCAGCAGCTTGTATGACTATTACCAAGAGACCCAGTACTTC. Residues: CASSLYDYYQETQYF. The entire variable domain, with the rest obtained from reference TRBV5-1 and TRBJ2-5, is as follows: KAGVTQTPRYLIKTRGQQVTLSCSPISGHRSVSWYQQTPGQGLQFLFEYFSETQRNKGNFPGRFSGRQFSNSRSEMNVSTLELGDSALYLCASSLYDYYQETQYFGPGTRLLVL.

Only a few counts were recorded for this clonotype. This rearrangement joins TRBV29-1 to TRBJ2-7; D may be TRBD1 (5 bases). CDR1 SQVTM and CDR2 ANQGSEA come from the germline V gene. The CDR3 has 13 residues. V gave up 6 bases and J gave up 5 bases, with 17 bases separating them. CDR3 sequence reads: CSVPGTGNNEQYF. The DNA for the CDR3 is TGCAGCGTGCCCGGTACAGGTAACAACGAGCAGTACTTC.

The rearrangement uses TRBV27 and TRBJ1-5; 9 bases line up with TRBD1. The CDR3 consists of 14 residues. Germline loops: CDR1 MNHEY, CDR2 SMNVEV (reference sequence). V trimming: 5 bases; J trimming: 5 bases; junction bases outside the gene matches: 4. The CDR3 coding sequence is TGTGCCAGCAGTCCCCGGACAGGGGATCAGCCCCAGCATTTT. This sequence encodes CASSPRTGDQPQHF.

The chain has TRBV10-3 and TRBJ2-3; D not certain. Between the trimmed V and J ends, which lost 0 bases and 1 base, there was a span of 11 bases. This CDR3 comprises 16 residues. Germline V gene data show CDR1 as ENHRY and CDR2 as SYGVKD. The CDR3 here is CAISESLIGGTDTQYF. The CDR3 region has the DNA TGTGCCATCAGTGAGTCCCTAATTGGAGGCACAGATACGCAGTATTTT.

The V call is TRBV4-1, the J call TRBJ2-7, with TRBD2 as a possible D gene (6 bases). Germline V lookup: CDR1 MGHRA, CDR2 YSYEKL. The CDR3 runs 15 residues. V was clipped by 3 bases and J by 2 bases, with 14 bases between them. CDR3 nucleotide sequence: TGCGCCAGCAGCCACTCCCTGGCGGGGACCTACGAGCAGTACTTC. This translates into CASSHSLAGTYEQYF.

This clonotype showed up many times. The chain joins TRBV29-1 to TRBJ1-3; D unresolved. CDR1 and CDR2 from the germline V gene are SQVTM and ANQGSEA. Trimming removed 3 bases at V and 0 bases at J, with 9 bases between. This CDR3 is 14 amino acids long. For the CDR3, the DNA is TGCAGCGTTGATCAACAGATCTCTGGAAACACCATATATTTT. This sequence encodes CSVDQQISGNTIYF.

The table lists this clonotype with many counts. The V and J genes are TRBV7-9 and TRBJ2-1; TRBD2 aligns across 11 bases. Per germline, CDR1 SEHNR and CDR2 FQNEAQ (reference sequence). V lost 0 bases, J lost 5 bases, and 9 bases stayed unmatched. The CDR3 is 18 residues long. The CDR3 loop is CASSLAASGGTLNNEQFF. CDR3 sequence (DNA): TGTGCCAGCAGCTTAGCGGCTAGCGGGGGGACCTTGAACAATGAGCAGTTCTTC.

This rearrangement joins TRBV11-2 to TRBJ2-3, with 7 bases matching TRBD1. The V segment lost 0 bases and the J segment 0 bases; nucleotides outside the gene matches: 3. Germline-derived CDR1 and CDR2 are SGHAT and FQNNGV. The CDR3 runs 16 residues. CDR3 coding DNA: TGTGCCAGCAGCTTAGAAGGGGGCAGGAGCACAGATACGCAGTATTTT. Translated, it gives CASSLEGGRSTDTQYF.

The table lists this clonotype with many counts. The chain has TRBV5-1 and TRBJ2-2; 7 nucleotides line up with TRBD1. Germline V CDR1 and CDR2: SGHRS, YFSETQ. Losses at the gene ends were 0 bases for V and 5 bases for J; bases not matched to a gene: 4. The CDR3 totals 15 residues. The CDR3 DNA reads TGCGCCAGCAGCTTGGAGGGGGCTCGAACCGGGGAGCTGTTTTTT. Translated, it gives CASSLEGARTGELFF. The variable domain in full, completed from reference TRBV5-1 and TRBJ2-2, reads KAGVTQTPRYLIKTRGQQVTLSCSPISGHRSVSWYQQTPGQGLQFLFEYFSETQRNKGNFPGRFSGRQFSNSRSEMNVSTLELGDSALYLCASSLEGARTGELFFGEGSRLTVL.

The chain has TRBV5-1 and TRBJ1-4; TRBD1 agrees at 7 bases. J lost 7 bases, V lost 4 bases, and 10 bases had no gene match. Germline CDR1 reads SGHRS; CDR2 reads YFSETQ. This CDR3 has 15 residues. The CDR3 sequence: CASSGMGQSGEKLFF. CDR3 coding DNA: TGCGCCAGCAGCGGGATGGGACAGTCGGGTGAAAAACTGTTTTTT.

The CDR3 DNA follows: TGCGCCAGCAGCCAAGTCGCAGGGCAGGAAGAGCAGTACTTC. Its protein is CASSQVAGQEEQYF. The chain couples TRBV4-1 to TRBJ2-7; tentatively, D is TRBD1 (5 bases). Trimming cost V 1 base and J 7 bases, with 14 bases left between them. The CDR3 runs to 14 residues. Germline loops: CDR1 MGHRA, CDR2 YSYEKL.

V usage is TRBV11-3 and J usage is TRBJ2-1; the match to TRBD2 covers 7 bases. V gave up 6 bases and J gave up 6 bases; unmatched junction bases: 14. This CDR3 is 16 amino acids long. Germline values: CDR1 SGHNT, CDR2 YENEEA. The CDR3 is CASSWGGGGPFNEQFF. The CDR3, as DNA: TGTGCCAGCAGTTGGGGGGGGGGTGGTCCCTTCAATGAGCAGTTCTTC.

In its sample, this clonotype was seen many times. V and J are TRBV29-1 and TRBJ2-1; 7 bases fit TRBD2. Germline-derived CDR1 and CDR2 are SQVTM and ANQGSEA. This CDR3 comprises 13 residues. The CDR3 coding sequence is TGCAGTCCAAGCCTAGCGGACAACAATGAGCAGTTCTTC. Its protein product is CSPSLADNNEQFF.

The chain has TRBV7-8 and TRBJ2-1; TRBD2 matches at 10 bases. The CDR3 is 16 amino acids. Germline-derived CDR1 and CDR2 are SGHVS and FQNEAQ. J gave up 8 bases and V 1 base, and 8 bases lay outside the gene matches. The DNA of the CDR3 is TGTGCCAGCAGCTTAGGAGCGGGGGGGCCTTCGGATGAGCAGTTCTTC. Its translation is CASSLGAGGPSDEQFF.

CDR3 DNA: TGTGCCAGCAGCTTAGTGGTGGCCGCAGTCATCGAGACCCAGTACTTC. This codes for CASSLVVAAVIETQYF. This chain connects TRBV7-9 to TRBJ2-5; D gene uncertain. This CDR3 comprises 16 residues. The germline gives CDR1 SEHNR, CDR2 FQNEAQ (reference sequence). V lost 1 base to trimming and J lost 5 bases, with 17 bases between them.

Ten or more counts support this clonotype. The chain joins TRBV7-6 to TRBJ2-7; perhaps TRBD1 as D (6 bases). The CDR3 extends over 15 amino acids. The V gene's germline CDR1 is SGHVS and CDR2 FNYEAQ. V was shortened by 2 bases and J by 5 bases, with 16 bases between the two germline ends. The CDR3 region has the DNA TGTGCCAGCAGCTTATCGGACAGCTTGTCGGACGAGCAGTACGTC. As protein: CASSLSDSLSDEQYV.

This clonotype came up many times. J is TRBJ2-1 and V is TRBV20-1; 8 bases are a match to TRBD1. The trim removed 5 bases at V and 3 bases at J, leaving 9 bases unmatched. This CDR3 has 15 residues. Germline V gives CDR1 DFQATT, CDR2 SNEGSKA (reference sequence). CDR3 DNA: TGCAGTGCTCCCCGGACAGGGACTTTCTACAATGAGCAGTTCTTC. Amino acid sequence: CSAPRTGTFYNEQFF.

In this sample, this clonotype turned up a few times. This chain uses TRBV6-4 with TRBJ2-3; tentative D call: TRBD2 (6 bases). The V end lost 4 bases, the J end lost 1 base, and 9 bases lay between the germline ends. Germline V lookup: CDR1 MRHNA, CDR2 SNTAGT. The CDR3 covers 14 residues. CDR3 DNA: TGTGCCAGCAGTGTAACGGGAGGCACAGATACGCAGTATTTT. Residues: CASSVTGGTDTQYF.

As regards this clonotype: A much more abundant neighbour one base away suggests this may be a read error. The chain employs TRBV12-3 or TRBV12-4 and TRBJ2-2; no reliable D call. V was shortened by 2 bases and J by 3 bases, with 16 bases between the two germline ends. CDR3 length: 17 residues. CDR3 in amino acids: CASSLSDSTSDTGELFF. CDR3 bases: TGTGCCAGCAGTTTAAGTGATTCGACGTCCGACACCGGGGAGCTGTTTTTT.

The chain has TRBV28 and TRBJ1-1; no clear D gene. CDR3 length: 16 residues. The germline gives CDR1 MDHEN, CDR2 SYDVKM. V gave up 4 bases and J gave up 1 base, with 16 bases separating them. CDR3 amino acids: CASSSPGLIQNTEAFF. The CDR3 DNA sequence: TGTGCCAGCAGTTCCCCAGGACTCATCCAGAACACTGAAGCTTTCTTT.